A single sample gave rise to the 30 T cell receptor beta chains below, sequenced in a study of shared clonotypes between healthy human individuals. Using immunoSEQ multiplex PCR, the repertoire was profiled, and TCRdb retains in-frame clones only, with some absent. The profile shows about 320,000 clones, roughly 84% of them singletons. Sequencing was done on a sample of memory CD8+ T cells sorted from blood. As to subset: CD45RO+ cells pooled with CCR7-negative TemRA cells. The origin of the receptors is a man aged 18 to 29 in good health.

The chain is built from TRBV7-9 and TRBJ2-3; unclear D gene. CDR1 and CDR2 from the germline V gene are SEHNR and FQNEAQ (reference sequence). This CDR3 contains 16 residues. Trimming took 5 bases from V and 4 from J, leaving 19 bases between them. CDR3 residues: CASSTYGLNSADTQYF. CDR3 coding DNA: TGTGCCAGCAGCACCTACGGGTTAAACAGCGCAGATACGCAGTATTTT.

On this clone: The sample carries other DNA sequences with the same CDR3. The chain joins TRBV27 to TRBJ1-5, with 8 bases that match TRBD1. V lost 3 bases to trimming and J lost 2 bases; unmatched junction nucleotides: 0. This CDR3 is built from 14 residues. Germline V gene lookup returns CDR1 MNHEY and CDR2 SMNVEV (reference sequence). The CDR3 loop is CASSLTGGNQPQHF. CDR3 in DNA: TGTGCCAGCAGTTTGACAGGGGGCAATCAGCCCCAGCATTTT.

This chain links TRBV28 with TRBJ1-4; D uncertain. CDR1 MDHEN and CDR2 SYDVKM come from the germline V gene. V lost 1 base to trimming and J lost 4 bases, with 10 bases between them. The CDR3 spans 15 residues. CDR3: CASSLSSGINEKLFF. CDR3 coding DNA: TGTGCCAGCAGTTTATCGTCGGGGATTAATGAAAAACTGTTTTTT.

This rearrangement joins TRBV6-5 to TRBJ2-7; tentative D call: TRBD2 (6 bases). Trimming took off 0 bases at V and 6 bases at J, with 9 bases between the two ends. CDR3 length: 13 amino acids. The germline CDR1 and CDR2 sequences are MNHEY and SVGAGI. CDR3 bases: TGTGCCAGCAGTTACTCGCGGGGTTCCGAGCAGTACTTC. As protein: CASSYSRGSEQYF.

V is TRBV6-7 and J is TRBJ1-2, with 8 bases fitting TRBD1. TRBV6-7 carries the ORF label, with uncertain function. Germline trimming cut 7 bases from V and 0 bases from J; bases unmatched to any gene: 7. This CDR3 is built from 15 residues. CDR3 in DNA: TGTGCCAGCATGCAAAACAGGGGGACTAACTATGGCTACACCTTC. Protein product: CASMQNRGTNYGYTF.

This CDR3 reads CASSLRTGQGAAEAFF. CDR3 in DNA: TGTGCCAGCTCACTACGAACGGGACAGGGGGCAGCTGAAGCTTTCTTT. The rearrangement links TRBV18 to TRBJ1-1; TRBD1 agrees at 12 bases. The junction had 9 bases not matched to a gene; V was cut back by 4 bases and J by 6 bases. This CDR3 region has 16 residues. Germline V gene data show CDR1 as KGHSH and CDR2 as LQKENI.

Only a few counts were recorded for this clone. The chain combines TRBV5-6 with TRBJ2-7; TRBD1 matches at 11 bases. V was clipped by 3 bases and J by 5 bases; unmatched bases: 4. Germline CDR1 reads SGHDT; CDR2 reads YYEEEE. CDR3 size: 14 residues. The CDR3 region is CASSYRDRGDEQYF. CDR3 in DNA: TGTGCCAGCAGCTACCGGGACAGGGGGGACGAGCAGTACTTC.

This clone was counted only a few times. The rearrangement links TRBV4-3 to TRBJ2-7, with D perhaps TRBD1 (5 bases). Trimming cost V 0 bases and J 2 bases, with 14 bases left between them. Per the germline V gene, CDR1 is LGHNA and CDR2 is YSLEER. This CDR3 has 16 amino acids. The CDR3 loop is CASSQEPTGPPYEQYF. The CDR3 DNA reads as TGCGCCAGCAGCCAAGAACCCACAGGTCCTCCCTACGAGCAGTACTTC.

The V and J genes are TRBV5-4 and TRBJ2-5; possibly TRBD2 for D (6 bases). The V end lost 1 base, the J end lost 6 bases, and 16 bases lay between the germline ends. Germline values: CDR1 SGHNT, CDR2 YYREEE (reference sequence). This CDR3 is 15 amino acids long. The CDR3, as DNA: TGTGCCAGCAGCTTGTCCTTAGGCGGGGCGAAGACCCAGTACTTC. It codes for CASSLSLGGAKTQYF.

The rearrangement joins TRBV27 to TRBJ1-2, with TRBD1 identical over 7 bases. The germline gives CDR1 MNHEY, CDR2 SMNVEV (reference sequence). CDR3 length: 13 amino acids. The ends lost 3 bases at V and 6 bases at J; junction bases unmatched: 4. CDR3 in amino acids: CASSFWQGDGYTF. CDR3 DNA sequence: TGTGCCAGCAGTTTCTGGCAGGGGGATGGCTACACCTTC.

This sequence joins TRBV27 and TRBJ1-1; 7 nucleotides align to TRBD1. V lost 5 bases, J lost 5 bases, and 8 bases stayed unmatched. The CDR3 totals 14 residues. CDR1 MNHEY and CDR2 SMNVEV come from the germline V gene (reference sequence). The CDR3 reads CASSGTEPSTEAFF. In DNA form, the CDR3 reads TGTGCCAGCAGTGGGACAGAGCCATCTACTGAAGCTTTCTTT.

This clone was counted once. This chain uses TRBV4-1 with TRBJ1-1; D gene ambiguous. V was cut by 6 bases and J by 8 bases, with 13 bases left in between. Germline lookup yields CDR1 MGHRA and CDR2 YSYEKL. The CDR3 runs to 12 residues. This chain's CDR3 is CASREGPSEAFF. The CDR3 coding sequence is TGCGCCAGCAGGGAGGGTCCTAGCGAAGCTTTCTTT.

The chain is built from TRBV5-1 and TRBJ2-7, with 7 bases that match TRBD1. This CDR3 is 13 amino acids long. The V segment lost 4 bases and the J segment 5 bases; nucleotides outside the gene matches: 6. Germline V gene lookup returns CDR1 SGHRS and CDR2 YFSETQ. The CDR3 coding sequence is TGCGCCAGCAGCGAGACAGGGTTTCACGAGCAGTACTTC. Translated, it gives CASSETGFHEQYF. The whole variable domain, filled in from reference TRBV5-1 and TRBJ2-7, reads KAGVTQTPRYLIKTRGQQVTLSCSPISGHRSVSWYQQTPGQGLQFLFEYFSETQRNKGNFPGRFSGRQFSNSRSEMNVSTLELGDSALYLCASSETGFHEQYFGPGTRLTVT.

This rearrangement joins TRBV2 to TRBJ2-7; D call uncertain. This CDR3 region has 11 residues. Germline CDR1 is SNHLY and CDR2 is FYNNEI. V was pared by 3 bases and J by 2 bases, with 2 bases between. The CDR3 is CASSDPYEQYF. CDR3 DNA sequence: TGTGCCAGCAGTGACCCCTACGAGCAGTACTTC.

This chain links TRBV4-1 with TRBJ2-1; 8 bases match TRBD2. The CDR3 runs to 16 residues. With V trimmed by 4 bases and J by 3 bases, 8 bases remained unmatched. Germline V gene lookup returns CDR1 MGHRA and CDR2 YSYEKL. The CDR3 bases are TGCGCCAGCAGCCTTATTAAGGGACTAGGCTACAATGAGCAGTTCTTC. Its translation: CASSLIKGLGYNEQFF.

The genes are TRBV7-2 and TRBJ2-5; D tentatively reads TRBD1 or TRBD2 (5 bases each). The CDR3 has 15 residues. Trimming cost V 3 bases and J 4 bases, with 15 bases left between them. CDR1 is SGHTA, CDR2 FQGNSA, per germline. The CDR3, as DNA: TGTGCCAGCAGCTTGGGGACGCTGTTCCGAGAGACCCAGTACTTC. Protein: CASSLGTLFRETQYF.

This sequence joins TRBV4-1 and TRBJ1-3; TRBD1 might be the D (6 bases). Germline CDR1 and CDR2: MGHRA and YSYEKL. Trimming stripped 4 bases from V and 0 bases from J, with 31 bases between. CDR3 length: 22 amino acids. CDR3 amino acids: CASSPGTSHTQLLSSSGNTIYF. CDR3 nucleotides: TGCGCCAGCAGCCCCGGGACATCACATACCCAACTCCTATCGAGCTCTGGAAACACCATATATTTT.

V and J are TRBV4-1 and TRBJ2-7; 8 bases align to TRBD1. CDR1 and CDR2 from the germline V gene are MGHRA and YSYEKL. The CDR3 has 15 amino acids. J gave up 7 bases and V 1 base, and 9 bases lay outside the gene matches. CDR3 sequence reads: CASSQVGSTGGEQYF. In DNA, the CDR3 is TGCGCCAGCAGCCAAGTGGGAAGTACAGGGGGAGAGCAGTACTTC.

The chain uses TRBV29-1 and TRBJ2-5; 8 bases align to TRBD2. After removal of 6 bases from V and 2 bases from J, the junction contained 23 bases not matched to a gene. CDR1 and CDR2 (germline): SQVTM, ANQGSEA. The CDR3 is 19 amino acids. The CDR3 DNA reads TGCAGCGTCCTACCGGGGGGGCTAGCCCCAGGGAACGCTCAAGAGACCCAGTACTTC. Translated: CSVLPGGLAPGNAQETQYF.

The chain recombines TRBV27 with TRBJ2-7; TRBD1 aligns across 9 bases. CDR1 and CDR2 (germline): MNHEY, SMNVEV (reference sequence). This CDR3 contains 13 residues. V dropped 7 bases and J dropped 6; count of bases not matched to a gene: 7. CDR3 sequence reads: CASKVTGGSEQYF. CDR3 DNA: TGTGCCAGCAAGGTGACAGGGGGTTCCGAGCAGTACTTC.

This clone occurred a few times. This sequence joins TRBV29-1 and TRBJ2-7; D is unclear. V was trimmed by 5 bases and J by 6 bases, leaving 20 bases between them. Germline CDR1 SQVTM, CDR2 ANQGSEA. CDR3 length: 14 amino acids. The CDR3 DNA reads TGCAGCGTTATAAAGGACCCCGGTGTGGGCGAGCAGTACTTC. Amino acid sequence: CSVIKDPGVGEQYF.

V and J are TRBV25-1 and TRBJ2-7; 11 positions agree with TRBD2. The CDR3 has 15 amino acids. V shed 1 base, J shed 9 bases, and the junction held 8 bases outside the gene matches. Germline lookup yields CDR1 MGHDK and CDR2 SYGVNS. CDR3 sequence reads: CASSEFLAGGALQYF. CDR3 coding DNA: TGTGCCAGCAGTGAATTCCTAGCGGGGGGCGCCTTGCAGTACTTC.

The sample holds one count of this clone. The V call is TRBV4-1, the J call TRBJ1-5; no clear D. V was clipped by 0 bases and J by 5 bases, with 5 bases between them. CDR1 is MGHRA and CDR2 is YSYEKL in the germline V gene. The CDR3 is made up of 13 amino acids. CDR3 DNA sequence: TGCGCCAGCAGCCAAGACGGACATCAGCCCCAGCATTTT. It is translated as CASSQDGHQPQHF.

The rearrangement joins TRBV9 to TRBJ1-2; 11 positions agree with TRBD1. In germline, CDR1 is SGDLS, CDR2 YYNGEE. V lost 3 bases to trimming and J lost 8 bases; unmatched junction nucleotides: 6. CDR3 size: 14 residues. CDR3: CASSDSGTGGGYTF. In DNA form, the CDR3 reads TGTGCCAGCAGCGATTCCGGGACAGGGGGAGGCTACACCTTC.

The chain uses TRBV2 and TRBJ2-1, with 13 bases lining up with TRBD2. The V and J ends lost 6 bases and 9 bases, in that order; junction bases with no gene match: 8. This CDR3 region has 15 residues. Per germline, CDR1 SNHLY and CDR2 FYNNEI. The CDR3 loop is CASRGTSGKGSEQFF. The CDR3 bases are TGTGCCAGCAGGGGGACTAGCGGGAAAGGAAGTGAGCAGTTCTTC.

This chain connects TRBV7-8 to TRBJ2-7; 7 nucleotides match TRBD2. Trimming removed 8 bases from V and 0 bases from J; junction bases left unmatched: 4. Germline values: CDR1 SGHVS, CDR2 FQNEAQ. This CDR3 contains 13 residues. In DNA, the CDR3 is TGTGCCAGCTCCTGGGAGGGCTCCTACGAGCAGTACTTC. Protein: CASSWEGSYEQYF.

This clone was picked up one time. This sequence joins TRBV7-3 and TRBJ1-5; D remains ambiguous. V lost 0 bases and J 7 bases, leaving 7 bases between the germline ends. The CDR3 is made up of 13 amino acids. The germline CDR1 and CDR2 sequences are SGHTA and FQGTGA. For the CDR3, the DNA is TGTGCCAGCAGCTTAACGTATGGGCAGCCCCAGCATTTT. The encoded protein is CASSLTYGQPQHF.

The chain is built from TRBV28 and TRBJ1-2; unclear D gene. V lost 3 bases to trimming and J lost 3 bases, with 8 bases between them. The CDR3 loop spans 13 amino acids. Germline values: CDR1 MDHEN, CDR2 SYDVKM. The CDR3 nucleotides are TGTGCCAGCAGTTTGAGGTGGGACTATGGCTACACCTTC. Its protein is CASSLRWDYGYTF.

The chain carries TRBV18 and TRBJ2-7; perhaps TRBD1 as D (5 bases). Deletions cut 0 bases from V and 4 bases from J, with 16 bases between. Germline lookup yields CDR1 KGHSH and CDR2 LQKENI. The CDR3 totals 16 residues. CDR3 coding DNA: TGTGCCAGCTCACCACCGGGAAAGACAGCCCCATACGAGCAGTACTTC. Its translation is CASSPPGKTAPYEQYF.

In its sample, this clone was seen once. The J gene is TRBJ2-7, the V gene TRBV7-9; D is perhaps TRBD1 (6 bases). This CDR3 region has 15 residues. The germline V gene has CDR1 SEHNR and CDR2 FQNEAQ (reference sequence). Trimming removed 0 bases at V and 4 bases at J, with 13 bases between. This CDR3 reads CASSLATGASYEQYF. The CDR3 DNA sequence: TGTGCCAGCAGCTTAGCGACAGGAGCTTCGTACGAGCAGTACTTC.